This TCR beta chain was captured in a study of cytomegalovirus exposure and HLA in healthy donors. Study-wide results and limits: The number of N-insertions in an Asian-associated ancestry cluster was reportedly below the roughly 660-donor mean in a later analysis. Roughly uniform depth of sequencing across donors was assumed in presence/absence analyses.

The germline V gene encodes CDR1 MDHEN and CDR2 SYDVKM. Trimming shortened V by 3 bases and J by 2 bases, and 7 bases separated the two germline ends. CDR3 size: 14 residues. Amplification used 60 Vbeta primers and 13 Jbeta primers. Here immunoSEQ multiplex PCR was the method, and the copy in TCRdb shows in-frame clones only, minus some. The sample has 200,000 to 250,000 clones; 70% to 85% are singletons. Regarding this clone: Its target is not known.

Source material: PBMCs. The TCR comes from a man aged 45 to 65 in good health and CMV-seronegative. This rearrangement joins TRBV28 to TRBJ2-2, with D maybe TRBD2 (5 bases). The CDR3 coding sequence is TGTGCCAGCAGTTTGACTATCAACACCGGGGAGCTGTTTTTT. Its protein product is CASSLTINTGELFF.